These T cell receptor beta chains were read from a single sample in a study of OX40 agonist ivuxolimab in advanced cancers. Profiled with immunoSEQ multiplex PCR; TCRdb holds only in-frame clones, not every one. The profile covers about 48,000 clones, with roughly nine tenths appearing a single time and 9.5% to 13% taken by the ten largest. The material was CD4+ or CD8+ T cells sorted from blood, obtained in a trial of the OX40 agonist ivuxolimab. Receptors originate from an adult with an advanced solid tumor such as melanoma, head and neck, liver or kidney cancer. Both conserved end residues are part of each CDR3. The order of the fields is D gene, V gene, clone size, J gene, CDR3 DNA, CDR3 protein. The D gene is left open where the match is weak. Clone sizes are given selectively: once, few, many, or a class where the clone is expanded.

D: NA; V: TRBV18; size: NA; J: TRBJ2-5; DNA: TGTGCCAGCTCACCGTATGGTGGCATTCAAGAGACCCAGTACTTC; CDR3: CASSPYGGIQETQYF
D: TRBD1; V: TRBV6-5; size: NA; J: TRBJ1-1; DNA: TGTGCCAGCAGTACTGCCCAGGGGGCGGTCACTGAAGCTTTCTTT; CDR3: CASSTAQGAVTEAFF
D: TRBD2; V: TRBV6-5; size: NA; J: TRBJ2-1; DNA: TGTGCCAGCAGTCAAGGGACTAGCGGAAACAATGAGCAGTTCTTC; CDR3: CASSQGTSGNNEQFF
D: TRBD1; V: TRBV19; size: few; J: TRBJ1-1; DNA: TGTGCCAGTAGCCCCTTCCGGGACAGGGGAATGAACACTGAAGCTTTCTTT; CDR3: CASSPFRDRGMNTEAFF
D: NA; V: TRBV29-1; size: NA; J: TRBJ2-3; DNA: TGCACCATTGATGGCAGCACAGATACGCAGTATTTT; CDR3: CTIDGSTDTQYF
D: TRBD1; V: TRBV6-6; size: NA; J: TRBJ2-5; DNA: TGTGCCAGCAGTATCGGACAGGAAGAGACCCAGTACTTC; CDR3: CASSIGQEETQYF
D: TRBD1; V: TRBV11-2; size: NA; J: TRBJ1-2; DNA: TGTGCCAGCAGCTTGGACAGGACAGGCTATGGCTACACCTTC; CDR3: CASSLDRTGYGYTF
D: NA; V: TRBV27; size: NA; J: TRBJ1-1; DNA: TGTGCCAGCAGTTCCTACGGAGGGGACACTGAAGCTTTCTTT; CDR3: CASSSYGGDTEAFF
D: NA; V: TRBV4-3; size: NA; J: TRBJ1-4; DNA: TGCGCCAGCAGCCAAGGGGGGAGTCGGAATGAAAAACTGTTTTTT; CDR3: CASSQGGSRNEKLFF
D: NA; V: TRBV6-5; size: NA; J: TRBJ1-6; DNA: TGTGCCAGCAAACAGAATAATAATTCACCCCTCCACTTT; CDR3: CASKQNNNSPLHF
D: NA; V: TRBV28; size: NA; J: TRBJ1-3; DNA: TGTGCCGCCGCGGACTCTGGAAACACCATATATTTT; CDR3: CAAADSGNTIYF
D: NA; V: TRBV6-5; size: NA; J: TRBJ1-2; DNA: TGTGCCAGCAGTTACTCTCAGAATCCACAGAGCTACACCTTC; CDR3: CASSYSQNPQSYTF
D: TRBD1; V: TRBV30; size: NA; J: TRBJ2-7; DNA: TGTGCCTGGAGTAGGCCAGGGGGTTCCTACGAGCAGTACTTC; CDR3: CAWSRPGGSYEQYF
D: TRBD1; V: TRBV10-2; size: NA; J: TRBJ2-5; DNA: TGCGCCAGCAGCGAAAATGAGAGGACAGGGAAAAGGGAGACCCAGTACTTC; CDR3: CASSENERTGKRETQYF
D: NA; V: TRBV6-5; size: NA; J: TRBJ1-2; DNA: TGTGCCAGCAGTTACCAGTCCGAGGATGGCTACACCTTC; CDR3: CASSYQSEDGYTF
D: NA; V: TRBV4-1; size: NA; J: TRBJ2-5; DNA: TGCGCCAGCAGCCAAGATGGAAGGGGTCAGGGGACCCAGTACTTC; CDR3: CASSQDGRGQGTQYF
D: NA; V: TRBV21-1; size: NA; J: TRBJ2-7; DNA: TGTGCCAGCAGCCCTTCCTACGAGCAGTACTTC; CDR3: CASSPSYEQYF
D: NA; V: TRBV6-1; size: NA; J: TRBJ1-1; DNA: TGTGTCAGCAGTGAACTCCGGGGGAACACTGAAGCTTTCTTT; CDR3: CVSSELRGNTEAFF
D: NA; V: TRBV4-2; size: NA; J: TRBJ2-1; DNA: TGTGCCAGCAGCCAGGATGGAGGCGACTACAATGAGCAGTTCTTC; CDR3: CASSQDGGDYNEQFF
D: NA; V: TRBV30; size: once; J: TRBJ2-5; DNA: TGTGCCTGGAGTGTCATCGGGTCGGCGGAGACCCAGTACTTC; CDR3: CAWSVIGSAETQYF
D: TRBD1; V: TRBV7-2; size: NA; J: TRBJ2-5; DNA: TGTGCCAGCAGCTTAGATGGACAGGCTGAAGAGACCCAGTACTTC; CDR3: CASSLDGQAEETQYF
D: TRBD2; V: TRBV18; size: NA; J: TRBJ2-1; DNA: TGTGCCAGCTCAGTTTCTATGTTACTAGCGGGAGGCTATGAGCAGTTCTTC; CDR3: CASSVSMLLAGGYEQFF
D: TRBD1; V: TRBV12-5; size: NA; J: TRBJ2-3; DNA: TGTGCTAGTGGTTTGGTACAGGGGGCCACAGATACGCAGTATTTT; CDR3: CASGLVQGATDTQYF
D: TRBD2; V: TRBV30; size: NA; J: TRBJ2-7; DNA: TGTGCCTGGAGTGTTGGACTAGCGACCTACGAGCAGTACTTC; CDR3: CAWSVGLATYEQYF
D: NA; V: TRBV7-3; size: NA; J: TRBJ2-1; DNA: TGTGCCAGCAGCTTATACCGGGCCCCGGAGTATGAGCAGTTCTTC; CDR3: CASSLYRAPEYEQFF
D: TRBD1; V: TRBV6-1; size: few; J: TRBJ2-1; DNA: TGTGCCAGCAAGAGCGGGACAGGGGATAGCAATGAGCAGTTCTTC; CDR3: CASKSGTGDSNEQFF
D: TRBD2; V: TRBV30; size: NA; J: TRBJ2-1; DNA: TGTGCCTGGAGTGCGGGAGGGCCCAATGAGCAGTTCTTC; CDR3: CAWSAGGPNEQFF
D: NA; V: TRBV5-6; size: NA; J: TRBJ2-3; DNA: TGTGCCAGCAGCTTGCAAGGTCGGGAGTATTTT; CDR3: CASSLQGREYF
D: NA; V: TRBV4-3; size: NA; J: TRBJ1-2; DNA: TGCGCCAGCAGCCCAATGACCGACGCGACCGGCTACACCTTC; CDR3: CASSPMTDATGYTF
D: NA; V: TRBV19; size: NA; J: TRBJ1-1; DNA: TGTGCCAGTAGTGGGGTTTGGAGCGAAAGAGCTTTCTTT; CDR3: CASSGVWSERAFF
D: NA; V: TRBV7-9; size: NA; J: TRBJ1-2; DNA: TGTGCCAGCAGCCCTGCCGGCGGGCAGGCGAACTATGGCTACACCTTC; CDR3: CASSPAGGQANYGYTF